This T cell receptor (beta chain) was sequenced in a study of CD8 T cells in Susac syndrome. Random hexamers were used to reverse transcribe roughly 0.45 to 1 ug of RNA. TCR beta CDR3 was amplified by immunoSEQ covering 54 Vbeta and 13 Jbeta. A single record per CDR3 protein comes from TCRdb applying MiXCR to the immunoSEQ multiplex PCR reads. The data contain about 120,000 distinct CDR3 sequences, around 94% of them seen just once; the ten biggest clones take up about 0.098%. Germline assignment: CDR1 LGHDT and CDR2 YNNKEL (reference sequence). V was clipped by 1 base and J by 8 bases, with 16 bases between them. CDR3 length: 15 amino acids. The authors sequenced TCR beta from blood CD8+ and CD4+ T cells. The controls, all healthy donors, were matched for age and sex. FACS was used to enrich TEMRA cells, whereas the CD8+ and CD4+ T cells were obtained by negative isolation.

The chain joins TRBV3-1 to TRBJ2-3; possibly TRBD2 for D (6 bases). The sample consisted of CD4+ T cells from PBMCs. The TCR originated in a human donor in good health. The CDR3 loop is CASSQVGGATFTQYF. The CDR3 DNA sequence: TGTGCCAGCAGCCAAGTAGGCGGGGCCACTTTTACGCAGTATTTT.